Presented here are 14 T cell receptor beta chains from one specimen sequenced in a study of cytomegalovirus exposure and HLA in healthy donors. Primers for the PCR totalled 60 Vbeta and 13 Jbeta. The table came from immunoSEQ multiplex PCR; TCRdb's copy has only in-frame clones and leaves some out. The sample gives 130,000 or so clones, about 73% of which show up once; more than 2% is in the top ten. Sequenced sample: PBMCs. The receptor source for this set is a middle-aged woman in good health and CMV-seropositive.

V is TRBV5-6 and J is TRBJ2-5, with 9 bases lining up with TRBD2. Germline lookup yields CDR1 SGHDT and CDR2 YYEEEE. J gave up 2 bases and V 1 base, and 9 bases lay outside the gene matches. The CDR3 runs to 17 residues. For the CDR3, the DNA is TGTGCCAGCAGCTTGTTTGGCGGGGGGGCTAATCAAGAGACCCAGTACTTC. Protein sequence: CASSLFGGGANQETQYF.

The chain recombines TRBV18 with TRBJ1-2, with D possibly TRBD1 on 6 matching bases. CDR1 is KGHSH, CDR2 LQKENI, per germline. Trimming pared 6 bases from V and 4 bases from J, leaving 18 bases between. The CDR3 totals 15 residues. The CDR3 sequence: CASSTSGTRLYGYTF. CDR3 in DNA: TGTGCCAGCTCTACCTCCGGGACACGCCTCTATGGCTACACCTTC.

This clone has only one observation. This chain links TRBV5-1 with TRBJ1-3; D gene uncertain. The CDR3 spans 16 residues. Per germline, CDR1 SGHRS and CDR2 YFSETQ. Trimming took 0 bases from V and 0 from J, leaving 10 bases between them. The CDR3 here is CASSLAGLSSGNTIYF. The CDR3 DNA sequence: TGCGCCAGCAGCTTGGCAGGCCTAAGCTCTGGAAACACCATATATTTT.

The genes are TRBV7-6 and TRBJ2-1, with 10 bases identical to TRBD1. CDR1 is SGHVS and CDR2 is FNYEAQ in the germline V gene. The CDR3 has 15 amino acids. Trimming at V came to 5 bases and at J to 6 bases, leaving 7 bases not matched to a gene. CDR3 sequence (DNA): TGTGCCAGCAGCCCGACAGGGGGCACTCTCAATGAGCAGTTCTTC. Its translation: CASSPTGGTLNEQFF.

This clone was observed a few times. The chain recombines TRBV7-2 with TRBJ2-4; tentative D call: TRBD1 (5 bases). Trimming pared 5 bases from V and 0 bases from J, leaving 14 bases between. This CDR3 comprises 16 residues. Germline V gene lookup returns CDR1 SGHTA and CDR2 FQGNSA. CDR3 in DNA: TGTGCCAGCAGCACTATGGACACTCTAGCCAAAAACATTCAGTACTTC. Its translation: CASSTMDTLAKNIQYF.

The chain is built from TRBV15 and TRBJ2-1, with 12 bases identical to TRBD1. The CDR3 is 18 residues long. V lost 4 bases to trimming and J lost 9 bases; unmatched junction nucleotides: 16. CDR1 is LNHNV and CDR2 is YYDKDF in the germline V gene (reference sequence). CDR3 residues: CATSKGRDRGRMVGEQFF. The CDR3 coding sequence is TGTGCCACCAGCAAGGGTAGGGACAGGGGGCGGATGGTTGGTGAGCAGTTCTTC.

The rearrangement uses TRBV5-4 and TRBJ2-4, with a weak D call TRBD1 (6 bases). The V gene's germline CDR1 is SGHNT and CDR2 YYREEE (reference sequence). The V end lost 4 bases, the J end lost 8 bases, and 13 bases lay between the germline ends. CDR3 length: 13 residues. This CDR3 reads CASSLSGADIQYF. Here the CDR3 DNA reads TGTGCCAGCAGCCTCTCAGGGGCAGACATTCAGTACTTC.

The chain carries TRBV5-1 and TRBJ2-7; 8 nucleotides agree with TRBD1. V trimming: 4 bases; J trimming: 6 bases; junction bases outside the gene matches: 6. The CDR3 has 13 residues. Germline loops: CDR1 SGHRS, CDR2 YFSETQ. CDR3 sequence: CASSPDREAEQYF. The DNA for the CDR3 is TGCGCCAGCAGCCCGGACAGGGAGGCCGAGCAGTACTTC.

This chain uses TRBV29-1 with TRBJ1-2; perhaps TRBD1 as D (6 bases). CDR1 is SQVTM and CDR2 is ANQGSEA in the germline V gene. Trimming removed 3 bases at V and 2 bases at J, with 13 bases between. CDR3 length equals 14 residues. CDR3 region: CSVDLGDTNYGYTF. The CDR3 DNA reads TGCAGCGTTGATTTAGGGGACACAAACTATGGCTACACCTTC.

There are a few counts of this clone. The CDR3 sequence is CARQLGGSYEQYF. The CDR3 region has the DNA TGTGCCAGACAGTTGGGAGGCAGCTACGAGCAGTACTTC. This sequence joins TRBV6-4 and TRBJ2-7; TRBD2 might be the D (6 bases). Deletions cut 9 bases from V and 3 bases from J, with 15 bases between. CDR1 is MRHNA and CDR2 is SNTAGT in the germline V gene. CDR3 length: 13 residues.

The rearrangement joins TRBV10-3 to TRBJ1-2, with 9 bases lining up with TRBD1. The CDR3 runs to 13 residues. CDR1 is ENHRY and CDR2 is SYGVKD in the germline V gene. Unmatched junction bases numbered 1, after V lost 3 bases and J lost 5 bases. DNA of the CDR3: TGTGCCATCAGTGAAGACAGGGGGTATGGCTACACCTTC. Translating gives CAISEDRGYGYTF.

The chain carries TRBV6-1 and TRBJ1-2; no clear D gene. Trimming cost V 0 bases and J 4 bases, with 9 bases left between them. In germline, CDR1 is MNHNS, CDR2 SASEGT. This CDR3 comprises 14 residues. CDR3 amino acids: CASSEAGQVYGYTF. CDR3 sequence (DNA): TGTGCCAGCAGTGAAGCTGGCCAGGTCTATGGCTACACCTTC.

In regard to this clone: Within the sample, other DNA sequences also encode this same CDR3. This sequence joins TRBV5-1 and TRBJ1-2; possible D gene TRBD1, 5 bases. Germline V gives CDR1 SGHRS, CDR2 YFSETQ. Trimming pared 0 bases from V and 5 bases from J, leaving 8 bases between. There are 13 residues in the CDR3. The CDR3: CASSLAGGYGYTF. As DNA, the CDR3 is TGCGCCAGCAGCTTGGCCGGGGGATATGGCTACACCTTC.

V usage is TRBV7-9 and J usage is TRBJ2-3; TRBD1 might be the D (6 bases). Looked up from germline, CDR1 is SEHNR and CDR2 is FQNEAQ (reference sequence). This CDR3 is 16 amino acids long. The V end lost 1 base, the J end lost 0 bases, and 11 bases lay between the germline ends. The chain's CDR3 is CASSLGVGTSTDTQYF. In nucleotides, the CDR3 is TGTGCCAGCAGCTTAGGGGTTGGGACAAGCACAGATACGCAGTATTTT.